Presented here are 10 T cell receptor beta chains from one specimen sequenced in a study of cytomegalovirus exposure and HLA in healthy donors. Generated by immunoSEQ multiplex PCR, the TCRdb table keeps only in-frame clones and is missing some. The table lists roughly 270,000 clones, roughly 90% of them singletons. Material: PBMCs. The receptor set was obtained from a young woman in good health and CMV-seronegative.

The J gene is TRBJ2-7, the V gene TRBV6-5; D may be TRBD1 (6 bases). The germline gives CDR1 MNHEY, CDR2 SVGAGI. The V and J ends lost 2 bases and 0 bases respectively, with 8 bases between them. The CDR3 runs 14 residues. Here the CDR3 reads CASSYATGSYEQYF. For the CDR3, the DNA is TGTGCCAGCAGTTACGCGACAGGCTCCTACGAGCAGTACTTC.

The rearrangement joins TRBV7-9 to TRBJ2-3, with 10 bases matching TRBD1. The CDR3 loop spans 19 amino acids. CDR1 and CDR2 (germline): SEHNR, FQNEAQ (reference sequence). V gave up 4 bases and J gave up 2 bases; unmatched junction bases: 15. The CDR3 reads CASSSLEPTGGATTDTQYF. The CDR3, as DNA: TGTGCCAGCAGCTCTTTGGAACCGACAGGGGGCGCGACCACAGATACGCAGTATTTT.

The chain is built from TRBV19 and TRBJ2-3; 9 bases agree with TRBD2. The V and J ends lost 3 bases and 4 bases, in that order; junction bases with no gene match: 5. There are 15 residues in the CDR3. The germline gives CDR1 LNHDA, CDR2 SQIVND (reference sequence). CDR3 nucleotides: TGTGCCAGTAGTATCCCTAGCGGGAAAGCAGATACGCAGTATTTT. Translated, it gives CASSIPSGKADTQYF.

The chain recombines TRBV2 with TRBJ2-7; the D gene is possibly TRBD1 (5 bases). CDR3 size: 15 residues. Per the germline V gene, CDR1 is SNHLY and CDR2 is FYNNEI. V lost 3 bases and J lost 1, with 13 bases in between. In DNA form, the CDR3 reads TGTGCCAGCAGTGATCAGGGTAGAAATTCCTACGAGCAGTACTTC. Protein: CASSDQGRNSYEQYF.

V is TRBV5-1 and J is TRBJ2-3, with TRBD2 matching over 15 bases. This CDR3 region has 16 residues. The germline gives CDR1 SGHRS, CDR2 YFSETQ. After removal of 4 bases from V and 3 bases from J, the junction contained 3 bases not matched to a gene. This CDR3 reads CASSRTSGRVTDTQYF. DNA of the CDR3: TGCGCCAGCAGCCGGACTAGCGGGAGGGTGACAGATACGCAGTATTTT.

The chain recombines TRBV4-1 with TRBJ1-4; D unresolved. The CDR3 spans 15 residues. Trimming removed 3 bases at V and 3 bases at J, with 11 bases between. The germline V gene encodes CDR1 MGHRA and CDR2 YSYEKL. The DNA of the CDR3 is TGCGCCAGCAGCCACCCGGCAGGCCCTAATGAAAAACTGTTTTTT. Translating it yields CASSHPAGPNEKLFF.

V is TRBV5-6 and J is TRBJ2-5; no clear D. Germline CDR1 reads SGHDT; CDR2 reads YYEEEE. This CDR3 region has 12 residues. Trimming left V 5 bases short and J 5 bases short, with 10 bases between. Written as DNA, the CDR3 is TGTGCCAGCAGTGTAGGAGTGGAGACCCAGTACTTC. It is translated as CASSVGVETQYF.

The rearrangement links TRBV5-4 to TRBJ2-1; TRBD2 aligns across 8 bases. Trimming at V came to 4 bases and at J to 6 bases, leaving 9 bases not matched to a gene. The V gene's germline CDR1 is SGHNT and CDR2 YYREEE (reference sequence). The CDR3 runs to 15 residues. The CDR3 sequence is CASSPGTRLGNEQFF. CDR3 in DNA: TGTGCCAGCAGCCCCGGGACTAGACTGGGCAATGAGCAGTTCTTC.

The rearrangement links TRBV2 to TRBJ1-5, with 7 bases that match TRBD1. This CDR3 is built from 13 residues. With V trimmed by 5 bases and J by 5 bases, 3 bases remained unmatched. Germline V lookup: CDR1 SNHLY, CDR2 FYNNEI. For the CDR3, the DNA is TGTGCCAGCAGTTGGACAGGCGATCAGCCCCAGCATTTT. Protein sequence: CASSWTGDQPQHF.

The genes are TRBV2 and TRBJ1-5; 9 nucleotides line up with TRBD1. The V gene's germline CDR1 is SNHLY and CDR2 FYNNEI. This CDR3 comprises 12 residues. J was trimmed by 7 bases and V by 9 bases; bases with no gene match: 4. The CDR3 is CASQTGGQPQHF. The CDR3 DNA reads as TGTGCCAGTCAGACAGGGGGGCAGCCCCAGCATTTT.